This TCR beta chain appears in the sequencing data of a study of T-cell reconstitution after alpha-beta-depleted transplantation in children. Construction of the TCRbeta library involved unique molecular identifiers. MiXCR was run by TCRdb on the PCR reads, yielding one entry per CDR3 protein. This sample has about 610,000 distinct CDR3 sequences; about 10% occur once, and the top ten carry roughly 3.9%. Germline CDR1 reads MNHNS; CDR2 reads SASEGT. The CDR3 spans 16 residues. Remarks on this clonotype: One end of the junction varies from germline; a read error may be responsible.

The chain employs TRBV6-1 and TRBJ2-7; D remains ambiguous. The TCR sequence derives from a human donor who donated a stem cell graft to a child with acute myeloid leukemia. This specimen consisted of PBMCs from the stem cell graft donor, obtained from the stem cell graft. The CDR3 protein is CASGEALDSGIYEQYF. The CDR3 bases are TGTGCCAGCGGTGAAGCCCTAGACTCAGGAATCTACGAGCAGTACTTC.